This T cell receptor (beta chain) was recovered during a study of early T cells in non-severe SARS-CoV-2 infection. Study as a whole: Sequencing used unsorted whole-blood bulk RNA, so chains lack pairing.

Germline-derived CDR1 and CDR2 are SGHRS and YFSETQ. The V end was cut by 3 bases, the J end by 2 bases, with 5 bases between. The CDR3 runs to 12 residues. One entry per CDR3 protein, called by TCRdb with MiXCR from the 5' RACE reads. The repertoire includes some 57,000 distinct CDR3 sequences, roughly 8.2% of them detected once, and roughly 4% sits in the top ten. The receptor comes from an adult who was a healthcare worker with PCR-confirmed SARS-CoV-2 infection or an uninfected control (not recorded which). This chain links TRBV5-1 with TRBJ2-5; D gene uncertain. Material: whole blood. The DNA of the CDR3 is TGCGCCAGCAGCTCCCAACAAGAGACCCAGTACTTC. Translation gives CASSSQQETQYF.